What follows describes a single T cell receptor (beta chain). Its antigen is currently unknown. Run at survey level, the immunoSEQ assay was version v3.0. Clones were read by immunoSEQ multiplex PCR, and TCRdb kept only the in-frame ones, dropping some. The sample carries roughly 28,000 clones, more than 90% recorded once. Germline V gene sequence: CDR1 LNHDA, CDR2 SQIVND (reference sequence). Trimming removed 7 bases at V and 2 bases at J, with 17 bases between. The CDR3 sequence is 15 residues long. This specimen belongs to a study of long-term antiretroviral therapy in people with HIV. Study outcomes and limitations: Relative to transplant donor controls, diversity remained lower despite increasing after ART.

There were no participants with HIV treated outside the United States. The receptor comes from a man between 25 and 39 years old with HIV. Sequenced material: unsorted PBMCs, taken more than 6 years after starting antiretroviral therapy. The V and J genes are TRBV19 and TRBJ1-2, with TRBD1 as a possible D gene (5 bases). CDR3 nucleotide sequence: TGTGCCAGTACCCTAAGCGGGGGGGACAACTATGGCTACACCTTC. Protein: CASTLSGGDNYGYTF.